A single sample gave rise to the 15 T cell receptor beta chains below, sequenced in a study of blood T cell repertoires in COVID-19. Here immunoSEQ multiplex PCR was the method, and the copy in TCRdb shows in-frame clones only, minus some. The data contain roughly 270,000 clones, approximately 88% of them seen just once; the ten biggest clones take up about 8.6%. Sequencing was done on a sample of peripheral blood. The source of these receptors is a man between 18 and 35 years old with active or convalescent COVID-19.

J is TRBJ2-6 and V is TRBV5-1; D is unresolved. V was pared by 4 bases and J by 0 bases, with 11 bases between. Germline V lookup: CDR1 SGHRS, CDR2 YFSETQ. CDR3 size: 16 residues. The CDR3 DNA reads as TGCGCCAGCAGCGGTTTAATGAGCTCTGGGGCCAACGTCCTGACTTTC. This translates into CASSGLMSSGANVLTF. Full variable domain (missing parts from reference TRBV5-1 and TRBJ2-6): KAGVTQTPRYLIKTRGQQVTLSCSPISGHRSVSWYQQTPGQGLQFLFEYFSETQRNKGNFPGRFSGRQFSNSRSEMNVSTLELGDSALYLCASSGLMSSGANVLTFGAGSRLTVL.

This rearrangement joins TRBV6-1 to TRBJ2-5; D is perhaps TRBD2 (6 bases). Germline V gene data show CDR1 as MNHNS and CDR2 as SASEGT. The CDR3 spans 16 residues. Deletions cut 2 bases from V and 7 bases from J, with 20 bases between. The CDR3 nucleotides read TGTGCCAGCAGTGAATGGACTTTAGCGGCCTCTTCGACCCAGTACTTC. Its translation is CASSEWTLAASSTQYF.

The chain couples TRBV9 to TRBJ1-1, with 9 bases matching TRBD1. The germline V gene has CDR1 SGDLS and CDR2 YYNGEE. There are 16 residues in the CDR3. The trim removed 3 bases at V and 5 bases at J, leaving 11 bases unmatched. In DNA, the CDR3 is TGTGCCAGCAGCGGCGAGGGGACAGGGCGGTTTACTGAAGCTTTCTTT. Residues: CASSGEGTGRFTEAFF.

The gene calls are TRBV5-1 and TRBJ1-6, with 10 positions matching TRBD1. The CDR3 covers 18 residues. Germline V gene lookup returns CDR1 SGHRS and CDR2 YFSETQ. V was pared by 3 bases and J by 6 bases, with 12 bases of the junction left unmatched. The CDR3 nucleotides read TGCGCCAGCAGCTACCGACAGGGGGCTGGGAGCACTAATTCACCCCTCCACTTT. It is translated as CASSYRQGAGSTNSPLHF.

The chain employs TRBV2 and TRBJ1-2; the match to TRBD1 covers 7 bases. Germline trimming cut 7 bases from V and 8 bases from J; bases unmatched to any gene: 22. Germline V gene lookup returns CDR1 SNHLY and CDR2 FYNNEI. The CDR3 is 17 residues long. The DNA for the CDR3 is TGTGCCAGCATTGGGAAGAGGGGGCCTGGGGGTCTAACCGGCTACACCTTC. Residues: CASIGKRGPGGLTGYTF.

Here the CDR3 reads CASGPGGVLSTDTQYF. The CDR3 DNA sequence: TGTGCTAGTGGTCCTGGAGGGGTTCTTAGCACAGATACGCAGTATTTT. The gene calls are TRBV12-5 and TRBJ2-3, with D possibly matching TRBD2 (6 bases). The CDR3 has 16 residues. Trimming took off 5 bases at V and 0 bases at J, with 15 bases between the two ends. Per germline, CDR1 LGHNT and CDR2 FRNRAP. The entire variable domain, with the rest obtained from reference TRBV12-5 and TRBJ2-3, is as follows: DARVTQTPRHKVTEMGQEVTMRCQPILGHNTVFWYRQTMMQGLELLAYFRNRAPLDDSGMPKDRFSAEMPDATLATLKIQPSEPRDSAVYFCASGPGGVLSTDTQYFGPGTRLTVL.

This clone was seen only a few times. The chain combines TRBV6-6 with TRBJ1-1; D is undetermined. V lost 6 bases and J lost 2, with 16 bases in between. The CDR3 is 15 amino acids. Germline CDR1 MNHNY, CDR2 SVGAGI (reference sequence). CDR3 residues: CASSRALGVNTEAFF. The CDR3 region has the DNA TGTGCCAGCAGCCGAGCCCTCGGAGTAAACACTGAAGCTTTCTTT.

This clone was detected once. V is TRBV3-1 (or the pseudogene TRBV3-2) and J is TRBJ1-4; no clear D gene. CDR3 length equals 15 residues. With 5 bases removed from V and 8 bases from J, the gap between germline ends came to 18 bases. Germline values: CDR1 LGHDT, CDR2 YNNKEL (reference sequence). This chain's CDR3 is CASSATRGGREKLFF. In nucleotides, the CDR3 is TGTGCCAGCAGCGCTACCCGGGGAGGGCGGGAAAAACTGTTTTTT.

This clone was recorded at least ten times. The rearrangement links TRBV9 to TRBJ1-3; D is undetermined. Trimming stripped 4 bases from V and 0 bases from J, with 8 bases between. Germline V gene sequence: CDR1 SGDLS, CDR2 YYNGEE. The length of the CDR3 is 14 residues. CDR3 loop: CASSWRSSGNTIYF. CDR3 DNA sequence: TGTGCCAGCAGCTGGCGGAGCTCTGGAAACACCATATATTTT.

The chain joins TRBV6-2 or TRBV6-3 to TRBJ2-7; D possibly corresponds to TRBD2 (5 bases). The CDR3 consists of 15 residues. Trimming removed 0 bases from V and 5 bases from J, with 14 bases in between. The germline V gene encodes CDR1 MNHEY and CDR2 SVGEGT. CDR3 loop: CASSYSTGLGDEQYF. In DNA, the CDR3 is TGTGCCAGCAGTTACTCAACGGGCTTGGGAGACGAGCAGTACTTC.

The chain uses TRBV5-6 and TRBJ2-5, with D possibly matching TRBD1 (6 bases). Trimming left V 0 bases short and J 2 bases short, with 14 bases between. Germline assignment: CDR1 SGHDT and CDR2 YYEEEE. CDR3 length equals 16 residues. The CDR3 protein is CASSLGPTGSQETQYF. Here the CDR3 DNA reads TGTGCCAGCAGCTTGGGCCCGACAGGAAGTCAAGAGACCCAGTACTTC.

This clone was seen just once. V gene TRBV2 combines with J gene TRBJ2-7, with D perhaps TRBD1 (6 bases). Germline loops: CDR1 SNHLY, CDR2 FYNNEI. CDR3 length equals 14 residues. Between the trimmed V and J ends, which lost 8 bases and 1 base, there was a span of 15 bases. The CDR3 sequence is CASRGWDKSYEQYF. In DNA, the CDR3 is TGTGCCAGCCGTGGTTGGGACAAGTCCTACGAGCAGTACTTC.

V gene TRBV19 combines with J gene TRBJ2-2; 11 bases fit TRBD2. Germline V gene data show CDR1 as LNHDA and CDR2 as SQIVND (reference sequence). J lost 5 bases, V lost 5 bases, and 13 bases had no gene match. The CDR3 runs to 18 residues. This CDR3 is CASSPSSGGPLYTGELFF. In DNA, the CDR3 is TGTGCCAGTAGTCCTTCTAGCGGGGGGCCCCTCTATACCGGGGAGCTGTTTTTT.

CDR3: CASSFRDRVGYTF. CDR3 in DNA: TGTGCCAGCAGTTTCCGGGACAGGGTCGGCTACACCTTC. V and J are TRBV27 and TRBJ1-2; 9 bases agree with TRBD1. The V segment lost 3 bases and the J segment 8 bases; nucleotides outside the gene matches: 4. The CDR3 consists of 13 residues. CDR1 MNHEY and CDR2 SMNVEV come from the germline V gene (reference sequence).

The chain uses TRBV25-1 and TRBJ2-7; D is undetermined. CDR1 is MGHDK and CDR2 is SYGVNS in the germline V gene. CDR3 length: 12 residues. Trimming removed 3 bases at V and 4 bases at J, with 7 bases between. CDR3 DNA sequence: TGTGCCAGCAGTGAGCGCCAATACGAGCAGTACTTC. Encoded protein: CASSERQYEQYF.